The text below deals with one T cell receptor beta chain. This record comes from a study of blood T cell repertoires in COVID-19. Study information: The cDNA or gDNA used as material had been derived from T cells, B-cell-depleted T cells, or PBMCs.

Source study methods: Nucleated cell counts were estimated from reference gene primer amplification. The protocol was immunoSEQ multiplex PCR, while the TCRdb copy is restricted to in-frame clones and leaves out a portion. V, J and clone size are taken as reported in that table, and D and trimming were inferred from the DNA itself. The sample records 130,000 to 150,000 clones, roughly four fifths being singletons. CDR1 is LGHDT and CDR2 is YNNKEL in the germline V gene (reference sequence). The CDR3 runs to 14 residues. After removal of 1 base from V and 7 bases from J, the junction contained 3 bases not matched to a gene.

The sequenced sample consisted of peripheral blood. The TCR comes from a human donor with acute or convalescent COVID-19. The donor label of this sample is uncertain. The genes are TRBV3-1 (or the pseudogene TRBV3-2) and TRBJ1-5, with TRBD1 matching over 8 bases. CDR3 DNA sequence: TGTGCCAGCAGCCAAGGGACAGGGAGGCAGCCCCAGCATTTT. Protein: CASSQGTGRQPQHF.